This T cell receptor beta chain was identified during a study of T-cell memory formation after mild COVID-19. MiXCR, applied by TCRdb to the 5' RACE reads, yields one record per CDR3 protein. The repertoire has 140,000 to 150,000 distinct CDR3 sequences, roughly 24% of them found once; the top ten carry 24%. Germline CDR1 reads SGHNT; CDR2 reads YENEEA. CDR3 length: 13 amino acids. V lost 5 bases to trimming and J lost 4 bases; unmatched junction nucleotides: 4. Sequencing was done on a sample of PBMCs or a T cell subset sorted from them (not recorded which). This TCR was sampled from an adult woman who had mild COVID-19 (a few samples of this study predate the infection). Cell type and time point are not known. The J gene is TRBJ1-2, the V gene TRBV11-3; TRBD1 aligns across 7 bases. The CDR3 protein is CASSPGQLYGYTF. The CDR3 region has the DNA TGTGCCAGCAGCCCGGGACAGCTCTATGGCTACACCTTC.